This paragraph covers one T cell receptor (beta chain) sequence. The data stem from a study of siplizumab effects on memory and regulatory T cells. TCRdb's copy holds only in-frame clones and misses some; the assay was immunoSEQ multiplex PCR. Of about 50,000 clones in the sample, approximately 97% were seen once. Germline V lookup: CDR1 MGHRA, CDR2 YSYEKL. The CDR3 contains 17 residues. Germline trimming cut 4 bases from V and 1 base from J; bases unmatched to any gene: 7. V gene TRBV4-1 combines with J gene TRBJ2-1; 10 bases fit TRBD2. Sequenced input: naive CD8+ T cells sorted from blood. The TCR comes from a human donor in good health. CDR3 sequence reads: CASSPVGAGGSYNEQFF. In DNA form, the CDR3 reads TGCGCCAGCAGCCCAGTCGGAGCGGGAGGGTCCTACAATGAGCAGTTCTTC.